Each of the 5 T cell receptor beta chains below was sequenced from the same sample in a study of blood T cell repertoires in COVID-19. The assay was immunoSEQ multiplex PCR, and TCRdb's table has in-frame clones only and misses some. The repertoire has 150,000 to 200,000 clones, around 67% of them found once; the top ten carry about 3%. Sequenced material: peripheral blood. The receptors were gathered from a woman older than 75 with acute or convalescent COVID-19.

The J gene is TRBJ1-3, the V gene TRBV10-3; D not resolved. The CDR3 spans 14 residues. V lost 2 bases, J lost 0 bases, and 5 bases lay in between. Germline loops: CDR1 ENHRY, CDR2 SYGVKD. DNA for the CDR3: TGTGCCATCAGTGAGCGGAGCTCTGGAAACACCATATATTTT. It encodes CAISERSSGNTIYF.

The chain recombines TRBV5-1 with TRBJ1-5; 9 nucleotides match TRBD1. Looked up from germline, CDR1 is SGHRS and CDR2 is YFSETQ. V lost 1 base to trimming and J lost 2 bases; unmatched junction nucleotides: 13. This CDR3 is 19 amino acids long. The CDR3 sequence: CASSLKPGQGTVGNQPQHF. The DNA of the CDR3 is TGCGCCAGCAGCTTGAAACCGGGACAGGGCACTGTGGGCAATCAGCCCCAGCATTTT.

The V call is TRBV5-1, the J call TRBJ2-7; 10 bases align to TRBD1. The CDR3 has 15 amino acids. The germline CDR1 and CDR2 sequences are SGHRS and YFSETQ. J gave up 5 bases and V 7 bases, and 12 bases lay outside the gene matches. The CDR3 spells CASSGGQGLLNEQYF. CDR3 coding DNA: TGCGCCAGCTCGGGGGGACAGGGGCTTCTCAACGAGCAGTACTTC.

The genes are TRBV28 and TRBJ1-2; 9 bases are a match to TRBD1. The trim removed 4 bases at V and 3 bases at J, leaving 3 bases unmatched. The CDR3 extends over 14 amino acids. Looked up from germline, CDR1 is MDHEN and CDR2 is SYDVKM. The CDR3 here is CASSSGQGHYGYTF. CDR3 nucleotide sequence: TGTGCCAGCAGTTCGGGACAGGGACACTATGGCTACACCTTC.

The CDR3 sequence is CASSGGDRANVLTF. CDR3 nucleotides: TGTGCCAGCAGTGGCGGCGACAGAGCCAACGTCCTGACTTTC. J is TRBJ2-6 and V is TRBV2; tentative D call: TRBD1 (5 bases). Germline V gene data show CDR1 as SNHLY and CDR2 as FYNNEI. The V end was cut by 4 bases, the J end by 7 bases, with 11 bases between. This CDR3 region has 14 residues.